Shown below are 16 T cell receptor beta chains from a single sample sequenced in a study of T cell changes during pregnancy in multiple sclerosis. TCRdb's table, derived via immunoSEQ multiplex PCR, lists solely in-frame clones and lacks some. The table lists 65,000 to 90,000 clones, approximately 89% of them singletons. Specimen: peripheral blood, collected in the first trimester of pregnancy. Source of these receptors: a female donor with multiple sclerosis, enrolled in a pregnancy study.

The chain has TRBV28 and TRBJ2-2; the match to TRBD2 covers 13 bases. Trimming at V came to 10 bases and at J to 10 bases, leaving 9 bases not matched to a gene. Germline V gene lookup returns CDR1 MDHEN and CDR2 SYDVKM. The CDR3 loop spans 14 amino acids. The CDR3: CATLSGLAGSELFF. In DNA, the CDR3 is TGTGCCACCCTCTCGGGACTAGCGGGATCGGAGCTGTTTTTT.

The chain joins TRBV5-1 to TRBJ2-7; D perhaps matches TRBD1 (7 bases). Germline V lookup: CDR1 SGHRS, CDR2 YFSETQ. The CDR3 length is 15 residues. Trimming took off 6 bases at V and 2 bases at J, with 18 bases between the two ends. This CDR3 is CASTPGGTEAYEQYF. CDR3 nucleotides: TGCGCCAGCACCCCCGGCGGGACAGAAGCCTACGAGCAGTACTTC.

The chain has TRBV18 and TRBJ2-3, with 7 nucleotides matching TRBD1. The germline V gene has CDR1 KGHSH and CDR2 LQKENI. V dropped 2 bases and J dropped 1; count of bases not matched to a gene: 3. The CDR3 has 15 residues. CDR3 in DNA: TGTGCCAGCTCACCAAAAGGACAGGGCACAGATACGCAGTATTTT. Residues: CASSPKGQGTDTQYF.

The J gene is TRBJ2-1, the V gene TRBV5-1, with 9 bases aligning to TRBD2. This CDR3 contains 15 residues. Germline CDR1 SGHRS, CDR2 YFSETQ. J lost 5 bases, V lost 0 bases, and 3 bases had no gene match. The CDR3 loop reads CASSLVLAGNNEQFF. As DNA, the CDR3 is TGCGCCAGCAGCTTGGTCCTAGCGGGAAACAATGAGCAGTTCTTC.

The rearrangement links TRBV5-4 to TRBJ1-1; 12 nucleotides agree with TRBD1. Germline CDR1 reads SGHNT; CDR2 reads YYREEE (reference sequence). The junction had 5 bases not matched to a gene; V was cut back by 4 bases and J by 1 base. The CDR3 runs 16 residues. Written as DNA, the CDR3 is TGTGCCAGCAGCCTGTCGGGACAGGGGGCGAACACTGAAGCTTTCTTT. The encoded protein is CASSLSGQGANTEAFF.

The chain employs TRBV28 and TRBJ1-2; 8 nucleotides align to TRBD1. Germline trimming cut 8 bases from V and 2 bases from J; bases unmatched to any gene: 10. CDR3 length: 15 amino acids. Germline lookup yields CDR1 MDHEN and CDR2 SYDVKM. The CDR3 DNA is TGTGCCAGCCCCACCGGCTACAGGGGGAACTATGGCTACACCTTC. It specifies CASPTGYRGNYGYTF.

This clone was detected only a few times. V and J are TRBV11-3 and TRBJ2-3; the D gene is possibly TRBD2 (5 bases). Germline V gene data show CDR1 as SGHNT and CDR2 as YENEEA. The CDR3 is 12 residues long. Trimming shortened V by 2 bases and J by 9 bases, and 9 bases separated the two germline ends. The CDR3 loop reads CASSLIGETQYF. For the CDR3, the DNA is TGTGCCAGCAGCTTAATCGGGGAAACGCAGTATTTT. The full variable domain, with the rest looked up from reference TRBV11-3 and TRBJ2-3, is EAGVVQSPRYKIIEKKQPVAFWCNPISGHNTLYWYLQNLGQGPELLIRYENEEAVDDSQLPKDRFSAERLKGVDSTLKIQPAELGDSAVYLCASSLIGETQYFGPGTRLTVL.

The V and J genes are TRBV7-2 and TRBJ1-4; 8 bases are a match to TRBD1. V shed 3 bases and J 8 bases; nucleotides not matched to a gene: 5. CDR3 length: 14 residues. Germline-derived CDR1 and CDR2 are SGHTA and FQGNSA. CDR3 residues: CASSLSGGGEKLFF. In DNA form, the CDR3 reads TGTGCCAGCAGCTTGTCAGGGGGCGGGGAAAAACTGTTTTTT.

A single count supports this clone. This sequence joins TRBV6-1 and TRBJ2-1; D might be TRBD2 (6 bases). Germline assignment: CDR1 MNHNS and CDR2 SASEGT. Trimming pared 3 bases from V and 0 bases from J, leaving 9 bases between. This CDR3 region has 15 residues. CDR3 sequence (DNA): TGTGCCAGCAGTGATGCGGGGAACTCCTACAATGAGCAGTTCTTC. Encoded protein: CASSDAGNSYNEQFF.

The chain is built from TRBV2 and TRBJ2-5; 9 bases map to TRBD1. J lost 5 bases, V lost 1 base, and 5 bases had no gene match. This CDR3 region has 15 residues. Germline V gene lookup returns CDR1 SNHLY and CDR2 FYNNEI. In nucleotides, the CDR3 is TGTGCCAGCAGTGAAGAGTGGGACAGGGAGGAGACCCAGTACTTC. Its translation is CASSEEWDREETQYF.

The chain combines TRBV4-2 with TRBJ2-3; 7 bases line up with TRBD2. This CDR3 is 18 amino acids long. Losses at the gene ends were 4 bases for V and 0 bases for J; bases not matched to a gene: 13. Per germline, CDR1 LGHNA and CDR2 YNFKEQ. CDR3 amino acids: CASSPRSSGRTSTDTQYF. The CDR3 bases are TGTGCCAGCAGCCCCCGTAGTAGCGGGCGTACTAGCACAGATACGCAGTATTTT.

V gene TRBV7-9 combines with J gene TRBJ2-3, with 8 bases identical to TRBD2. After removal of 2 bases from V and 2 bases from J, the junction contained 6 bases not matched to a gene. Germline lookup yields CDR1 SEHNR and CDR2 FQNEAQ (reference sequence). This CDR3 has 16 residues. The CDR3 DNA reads TGTGCCAGCAGCTTAATCAGCGGGAGAAACACAGATACGCAGTATTTT. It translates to CASSLISGRNTDTQYF.

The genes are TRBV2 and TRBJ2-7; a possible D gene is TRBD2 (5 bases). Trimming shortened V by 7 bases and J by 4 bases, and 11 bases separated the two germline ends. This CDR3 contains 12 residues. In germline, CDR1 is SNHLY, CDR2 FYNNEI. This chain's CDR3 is CASTASTYEQYF. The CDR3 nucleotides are TGTGCCAGCACGGCTAGCACATACGAGCAGTACTTC.

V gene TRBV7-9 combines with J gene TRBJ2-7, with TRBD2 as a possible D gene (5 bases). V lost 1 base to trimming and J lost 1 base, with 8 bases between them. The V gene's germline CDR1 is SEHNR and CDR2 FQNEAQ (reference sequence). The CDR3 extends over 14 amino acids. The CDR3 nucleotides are TGTGCCAGCAGCTTAGGGGCGGGTTCCTACGAGCAGTACTTC. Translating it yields CASSLGAGSYEQYF. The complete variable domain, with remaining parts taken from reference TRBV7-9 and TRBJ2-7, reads DTGVSQNPRHKITKRGQNVTFRCDPISEHNRLYWYRQTLGQGPEFLTYFQNEAQLEKSRLLSDRFSAERPKGSFSTLEIQRTEQGDSAMYLCASSLGAGSYEQYFGPGTRLTVT.

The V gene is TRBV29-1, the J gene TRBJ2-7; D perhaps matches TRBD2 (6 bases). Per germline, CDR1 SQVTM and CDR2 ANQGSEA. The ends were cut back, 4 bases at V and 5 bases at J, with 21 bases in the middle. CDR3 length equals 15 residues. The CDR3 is CSVGGTDFLGDEQYF. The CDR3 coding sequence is TGCAGCGTTGGTGGGACTGATTTTCTTGGGGACGAGCAGTACTTC.

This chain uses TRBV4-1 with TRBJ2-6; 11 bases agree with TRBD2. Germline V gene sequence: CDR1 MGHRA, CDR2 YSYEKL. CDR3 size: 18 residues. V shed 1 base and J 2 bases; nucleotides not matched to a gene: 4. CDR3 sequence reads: CASSQGLAGFTGANVLTF. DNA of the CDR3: TGCGCCAGCAGCCAAGGACTAGCGGGATTTACTGGGGCCAACGTCCTGACTTTC.